This T cell receptor (beta chain) was found in a study of cytomegalovirus exposure and HLA in healthy donors. Study-level results: In vitro checks showed that three CMV-associated chains really do target CMV antigens.

Worth noting for this clone: Its specificity is not known.

The V end lost 1 base, the J end lost 1 base, and 13 bases lay between the germline ends. The CDR3 is 16 residues long. Germline CDR1 and CDR2: SGHAT and FQNNGV. PCR used 60 Vbeta primers and 13 Jbeta primers. TCRdb's table, derived via immunoSEQ multiplex PCR, lists solely in-frame clones and lacks some. The sample holds more than 120,000 clones, approximately 80% seen once. The chain couples TRBV11-2 to TRBJ1-2, with D possibly matching TRBD1 (5 bases). The source material was PBMCs. This clonotype originated in a woman between 35 and 50 years old in good health and CMV-seropositive. The CDR3 bases are TGTGCCAGCAGCTTAGGGACAAGTAGGGTTAACTATGGCTACACCTTC. This encodes CASSLGTSRVNYGYTF.